The 25 T cell receptor beta chains below come from one sample, sequenced in a study of siplizumab effects on memory and regulatory T cells. Only in-frame clones appear in the TCRdb table, and some are missing; sequencing was by immunoSEQ multiplex PCR. The profile shows some 62,000 clones, 79% of them singletons. The sample was memory CD4+ T cells sorted from blood. The receptors shown here come from a human donor in good health.

The V gene is TRBV4-1, the J gene TRBJ1-1; 7 nucleotides match TRBD1. Germline-derived CDR1 and CDR2 are MGHRA and YSYEKL. The CDR3 consists of 14 residues. The J segment lost 5 bases and the V segment lost 4 bases, leaving 7 bases of the junction unmatched. The CDR3 protein is CASSPKQGKTEAFF. The DNA of the CDR3 is TGCGCCAGCAGCCCTAAACAGGGGAAGACTGAAGCTTTCTTT.

The J gene is TRBJ2-5, the V gene TRBV4-1, with 9 bases matching TRBD1. This CDR3 region has 15 residues. J lost 5 bases, V lost 1 base, and 5 bases had no gene match. Looked up from germline, CDR1 is MGHRA and CDR2 is YSYEKL. This CDR3 reads CASSQAMDRGETQYF. The CDR3 region has the DNA TGCGCCAGCAGCCAAGCTATGGACAGGGGTGAGACCCAGTACTTC.

J is TRBJ1-5 and V is TRBV5-5, with D hard to call. The CDR3 runs to 13 residues. Germline CDR1 SGHKS, CDR2 YYEKEE (reference sequence). V was trimmed by 1 base and J by 6 bases, leaving 8 bases between them. CDR3 sequence: CASSLILGQPQHF. As DNA, the CDR3 is TGTGCCAGCAGCTTGATTTTAGGTCAGCCCCAGCATTTT.

The chain carries TRBV9 and TRBJ1-2; 7 bases fit TRBD1. The CDR3 is 14 amino acids. The germline V gene encodes CDR1 SGDLS and CDR2 YYNGEE. The J segment lost 2 bases and the V segment lost 3 bases, leaving 4 bases of the junction unmatched. DNA of the CDR3: TGTGCCAGCAGCGCCGAGGGGGCGAACTATGGCTACACCTTC. Translated: CASSAEGANYGYTF.

This clone was counted between two and nine times. The chain uses TRBV6-5 and TRBJ1-1, with a possible D match to TRBD1 (6 bases). Per the germline V gene, CDR1 is MNHEY and CDR2 is SVGAGI. The CDR3 runs 15 residues. Between the trimmed V and J ends, which lost 4 bases and 4 bases, there was a span of 16 bases. The CDR3 DNA sequence: TGTGCCAGCAGTTCTCTCAGGGGTAGGTTCACTGAAGCTTTCTTT. Encoded protein: CASSSLRGRFTEAFF.

J is TRBJ2-7 and V is TRBV6-6, with a tentative D call TRBD1 (6 bases). The ends were cut back, 0 bases at V and 0 bases at J, with 12 bases in the middle. CDR3 length: 16 residues. Germline V gene data show CDR1 as MNHNY and CDR2 as SVGAGI (reference sequence). The CDR3 DNA sequence: TGTGCCAGCAGTTACTCGGAGTGGACAGACTCCTACGAGCAGTACTTC. Protein product: CASSYSEWTDSYEQYF.

This clone was observed once. V usage is TRBV19 and J usage is TRBJ2-1; TRBD2 matches 13 bases. There are 16 residues in the CDR3. Germline V gene lookup returns CDR1 LNHDA and CDR2 SQIVND (reference sequence). J was trimmed by 8 bases and V by 7 bases; bases with no gene match: 11. The CDR3 is CASTTTGTSGEYEQFF. CDR3 in DNA: TGTGCCAGTACCACAACCGGGACTAGCGGGGAGTATGAGCAGTTCTTC.

The chain has TRBV7-2 and TRBJ1-1; 10 positions agree with TRBD1. CDR1 is SGHTA and CDR2 is FQGNSA in the germline V gene. Trimming at V came to 5 bases and at J to 6 bases, leaving 3 bases not matched to a gene. CDR3 size: 13 residues. CDR3 in amino acids: CASSETGGPEAFF. The CDR3 bases are TGTGCCAGCAGCGAGACAGGGGGCCCTGAAGCTTTCTTT.

The chain recombines TRBV28 with TRBJ2-1; the D call may be TRBD1 or TRBD2 (5 bases each). The CDR3 covers 16 residues. Germline-derived CDR1 and CDR2 are MDHEN and SYDVKM. V was shortened by 6 bases and J by 6 bases, with 21 bases between the two germline ends. In DNA, the CDR3 is TGTGCCAGCAGATCCTGGACTCTGTATGGGGGCAATGAGCAGTTCTTC. This sequence encodes CASRSWTLYGGNEQFF.

This clone has just one count. The chain combines TRBV5-1 with TRBJ2-1; 14 nucleotides match TRBD2. Germline CDR1 reads SGHRS; CDR2 reads YFSETQ. J gave up 6 bases and V 3 bases, and 8 bases lay outside the gene matches. The CDR3 extends over 17 amino acids. The chain's CDR3 is CASSSSRTSGGPNEQFF. Here the CDR3 DNA reads TGCGCCAGCAGCTCCTCGCGGACTAGCGGGGGGCCCAATGAGCAGTTCTTC.

This clone was detected once. The chain links TRBV12-5 to TRBJ2-5; D gene unclear. Deletions cut 1 base from V and 5 bases from J, with 5 bases between. The CDR3 contains 12 residues. Germline V gene data show CDR1 as LGHNT and CDR2 as FRNRAP. The CDR3 region has the DNA TGTGCTAGTGGTTTGGAAGGGGAGACCCAGTACTTC. It translates to CASGLEGETQYF.

CDR3 in amino acids: CASSLSVEDSDNSPLHF. CDR3 coding DNA: TGCGCCAGCAGCTTGAGTGTCGAGGACAGCGATAATTCACCCCTCCACTTT. This chain uses TRBV5-1 with TRBJ1-6, with D tentatively TRBD1 (6 bases). The CDR3 is made up of 17 amino acids. The germline CDR1 and CDR2 sequences are SGHRS and YFSETQ. V was cut by 1 base and J by 5 bases, with 16 bases left in between.

The V and J genes are TRBV28 and TRBJ1-1; D gene ambiguous. There are 13 residues in the CDR3. Germline V gene sequence: CDR1 MDHEN, CDR2 SYDVKM. The V gene lost 6 bases and the J gene lost 6 bases, with 14 bases spanning the gap. The CDR3: CASSWSRIAEAFF. Here the CDR3 DNA reads TGTGCCAGCAGCTGGAGCAGGATCGCTGAAGCTTTCTTT. Together with reference TRBV28 and TRBJ1-1, the CDR3 gives the full variable domain: DVKVTQSSRYLVKRTGEKVFLECVQDMDHENMFWYRQDPGLGLRLIYFSYDVKMKEKGDIPEGYSVSREKKERFSLILESASTNQTSMYLCASSWSRIAEAFFGQGTRLTVV.

This sequence joins TRBV4-2 and TRBJ2-7; 7 bases agree with TRBD2. With V trimmed by 0 bases and J by 4 bases, 9 bases remained unmatched. This CDR3 spans 16 amino acids. Germline CDR1 and CDR2: LGHNA and YNFKEQ. In nucleotides, the CDR3 is TGTGCCAGCAGCCAAGATCTCGGCCGGGGGGATTACGAGCAGTACTTC. Translated: CASSQDLGRGDYEQYF.

V gene TRBV19 combines with J gene TRBJ2-5; 10 bases match TRBD1. V trimming: 4 bases; J trimming: 1 base; junction bases outside the gene matches: 6. From germline, CDR1 is LNHDA and CDR2 SQIVND (reference sequence). The CDR3 is 16 amino acids. CDR3 amino acids: CASSSRTGGTQETQYF. CDR3 nucleotides: TGTGCCAGTAGTAGCCGGACAGGGGGTACCCAAGAGACCCAGTACTTC.

This rearrangement joins TRBV7-9 to TRBJ2-1, with 10 positions matching TRBD2. The CDR3 has 16 residues. V shed 1 base and J 8 bases; nucleotides not matched to a gene: 8. Looked up from germline, CDR1 is SEHNR and CDR2 is FQNEAQ (reference sequence). As DNA, the CDR3 is TGTGCCAGCAGCTTAGGGCTAGCGGGGGATTGGGATGAGCAGTTCTTC. Translating it yields CASSLGLAGDWDEQFF.

The gene calls are TRBV30 and TRBJ1-6; D may be TRBD1 (6 bases). CDR1 GTSNPN and CDR2 SVGIG come from the germline V gene (reference sequence). There are 17 residues in the CDR3. Trimming cost V 4 bases and J 13 bases, with 29 bases left between them. The CDR3 DNA reads TGTGCCTGGACTCCCGGGACAAAGGTGGGAGGCCTCTCCCCCCTCCACTTT. It specifies CAWTPGTKVGGLSPLHF.

This chain uses TRBV28 with TRBJ2-7; 8 bases match TRBD1. The CDR3 has 13 amino acids. Germline CDR1 is MDHEN and CDR2 is SYDVKM. V gave up 5 bases and J gave up 4 bases; unmatched junction bases: 4. The CDR3 spells CASSPGGRYEQYF. The CDR3 nucleotides are TGTGCCAGCAGTCCAGGGGGCAGGTACGAGCAGTACTTC. Drawing the rest from reference TRBV28 and TRBJ2-7, the complete variable domain is DVKVTQSSRYLVKRTGEKVFLECVQDMDHENMFWYRQDPGLGLRLIYFSYDVKMKEKGDIPEGYSVSREKKERFSLILESASTNQTSMYLCASSPGGRYEQYFGPGTRLTVT.

The V and J genes are TRBV18 and TRBJ2-5; a weak D match, TRBD1 (6 bases). V lost 5 bases to trimming and J lost 3 bases, with 10 bases between them. CDR3 size: 13 residues. The germline V gene encodes CDR1 KGHSH and CDR2 LQKENI. CDR3 loop: CASSGTLKETQYF. CDR3 coding DNA: TGTGCCAGCTCAGGGACATTAAAAGAGACCCAGTACTTC.

The chain uses TRBV27 and TRBJ2-7; 7 positions agree with TRBD1. The CDR3 is 16 residues long. CDR1 MNHEY and CDR2 SMNVEV come from the germline V gene (reference sequence). V dropped 5 bases and J dropped 3; count of bases not matched to a gene: 13. CDR3 loop: CASSPGQAYPFYEQYF. CDR3 sequence (DNA): TGTGCCAGCAGTCCAGGACAGGCCTACCCCTTCTACGAGCAGTACTTC.

This chain uses TRBV27 with TRBJ1-6; the D gene is possibly TRBD1 (5 bases). The CDR3 length is 15 residues. CDR1 is MNHEY and CDR2 is SMNVEV in the germline V gene (reference sequence). Trimming removed 4 bases at V and 9 bases at J, with 16 bases between. As DNA, the CDR3 is TGTGCCAGCAGTTCGGGGGAGTCAAGGGGTTCACCCCTCCACTTT. This encodes CASSSGESRGSPLHF.

V is TRBV21-1 and J is TRBJ2-2; the table gives TRBD1 as D, unverified against the DNA. TRBV21-1 is listed as a pseudogene. This CDR3 region has 15 residues. CDR3 protein: CLYRSPRGSTGELFF. CDR3 sequence (DNA): TGTCTCTACCGAAGCCCCAGGGGTAGCACCGGGGAGCTGTTTTTT.

V gene TRBV5-4 combines with J gene TRBJ1-1; 8 positions match TRBD1. Trimming took 4 bases from V and 11 from J; bases not matched to a gene: 13. The CDR3 loop spans 14 amino acids. Germline assignment: CDR1 SGHNT and CDR2 YYREEE (reference sequence). The chain's CDR3 is CASSTGGGLERAFF. Here the CDR3 DNA reads TGTGCCAGCAGCACAGGGGGAGGCCTTGAACGGGCTTTCTTT.

The chain links TRBV7-9 to TRBJ1-2; the match to TRBD1 covers 7 bases. Germline CDR1 reads SEHNR; CDR2 reads FQNEAQ (reference sequence). The CDR3 is made up of 15 amino acids. With 6 bases clipped from V and 5 bases from J, the junction kept 12 bases outside the gene matches. The CDR3: CASSRGQAPGYGYTF. The DNA for the CDR3 is TGTGCCAGCAGTCGAGGACAGGCCCCTGGGTATGGCTACACCTTC. Full variable domain (remainder filled in from reference TRBV7-9 and TRBJ1-2): DTGVSQNPRHKITKRGQNVTFRCDPISEHNRLYWYRQTLGQGPEFLTYFQNEAQLEKSRLLSDRFSAERPKGSFSTLEIQRTEQGDSAMYLCASSRGQAPGYGYTFGSGTRLTVV.

This chain uses TRBV6-5 with TRBJ1-4, with 7 bases aligning to TRBD1. V trimming: 5 bases; J trimming: 7 bases; junction bases outside the gene matches: 7. CDR1 and CDR2 (germline): MNHEY, SVGAGI. This CDR3 contains 14 residues. The CDR3 sequence is CASSPGTVVEKLFF. CDR3 coding DNA: TGTGCCAGCAGTCCCGGGACAGTGGTTGAAAAACTGTTTTTT.